These 6 T cell receptor beta chains originate from one sample sequenced in a study of shared clonotypes between healthy human individuals. Sequenced by immunoSEQ multiplex PCR; TCRdb stores in-frame clones only, minus some. The sample carries roughly 2.4 million clones, around 95% recorded once. Sequencing was done on a sample of naive CD4+ T cells sorted from blood. Specified subset: CD45RA+ positively selected. The receptors here all came from a man aged 18 to 29 in good health.

About this clone: This same CDR3 is encoded by further DNA sequences in the sample. The rearrangement links TRBV18 to TRBJ2-7, with a weak D call TRBD2 (5 bases). V was pared by 6 bases and J by 2 bases, with 8 bases between. The CDR3 consists of 12 residues. From germline, CDR1 is KGHSH and CDR2 LQKENI. The CDR3 coding sequence is TGTGCCAGCTCGACGGGAACCTACGAGCAGTACTTC. It codes for CASSTGTYEQYF.

The chain is built from TRBV4-1 and TRBJ1-4; a weak D match, TRBD1 (6 bases). Germline CDR1 and CDR2: MGHRA and YSYEKL. With 4 bases removed from V and 5 bases from J, the gap between germline ends came to 14 bases. This CDR3 comprises 15 residues. CDR3 protein: CASSRPGQINEKLFF. CDR3 DNA: TGCGCCAGCAGCCGTCCCGGACAGATCAATGAAAAACTGTTTTTT.

The rearrangement joins TRBV19 to TRBJ1-3; the match to TRBD1 covers 7 bases. Unmatched junction bases numbered 5, after V lost 3 bases and J lost 0 bases. The germline V gene has CDR1 LNHDA and CDR2 SQIVND (reference sequence). The CDR3 extends over 16 amino acids. In DNA, the CDR3 is TGTGCCAGTAGTATCTTGGACAGGCGCTCTGGAAACACCATATATTTT. It codes for CASSILDRRSGNTIYF.

Notes on this clone: At the DNA level, this CDR3 is encoded by other sequences in the same sample as well. This chain links TRBV5-1 with TRBJ1-1; D remains ambiguous. This CDR3 contains 15 residues. Trimming took off 0 bases at V and 0 bases at J, with 9 bases between the two ends. The germline gives CDR1 SGHRS, CDR2 YFSETQ. The CDR3 nucleotides read TGCGCCAGCAGCTTGGAGGCAGAAATGAACACTGAAGCTTTCTTT. Its translation is CASSLEAEMNTEAFF.

This clone was found once. The chain has TRBV2 and TRBJ2-5, with 10 nucleotides matching TRBD1. Germline V CDR1 and CDR2: SNHLY, FYNNEI. This CDR3 is built from 14 residues. The ends lost 6 bases at V and 7 bases at J; junction bases unmatched: 8. The CDR3 nucleotides read TGTGCCAGCAGCAGGGACAGGGGAGGGGGGACCCAGTACTTC. Its translation is CASSRDRGGGTQYF. Using reference TRBV2 and TRBJ2-5 for the parts outside the CDR3, the full variable domain is EPEVTQTPSHQVTQMGQEVILRCVPISNHLYFYWYRQILGQKVEFLVSFYNNEISEKSEIFDDQFSVERPDGSNFTLKIRSTKLEDSAMYFCASSRDRGGGTQYFGPGTRLLVL.

V is TRBV30 and J is TRBJ1-6, with D perhaps TRBD1 (5 bases). The V gene's germline CDR1 is GTSNPN and CDR2 SVGIG (reference sequence). V lost 3 bases to trimming and J lost 9 bases, with 18 bases between them. CDR3 length: 15 residues. The CDR3 loop is CAWSEGPVRSSPLHF. CDR3 DNA: TGTGCCTGGAGCGAGGGACCGGTTCGTAGTTCACCCCTCCACTTT.